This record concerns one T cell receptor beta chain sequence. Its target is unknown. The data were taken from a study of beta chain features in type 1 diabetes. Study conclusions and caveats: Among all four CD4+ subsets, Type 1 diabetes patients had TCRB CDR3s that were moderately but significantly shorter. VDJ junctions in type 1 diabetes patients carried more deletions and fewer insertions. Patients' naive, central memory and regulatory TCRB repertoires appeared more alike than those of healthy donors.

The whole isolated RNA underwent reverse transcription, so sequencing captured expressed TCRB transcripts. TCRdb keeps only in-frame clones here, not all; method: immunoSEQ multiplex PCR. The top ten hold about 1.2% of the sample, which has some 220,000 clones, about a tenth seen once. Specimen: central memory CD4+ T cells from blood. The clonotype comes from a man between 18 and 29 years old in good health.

CDR3 residues: CASSKSPAEQYF. CDR3 DNA sequence: TGTGCCAGCTCAAAGTCTCCCGCCGAGCAGTACTTC. The chain couples TRBV18 to TRBJ2-7; D remains ambiguous. The CDR3 spans 12 residues. The V end lost 5 bases, the J end lost 6 bases, and 11 bases lay between the germline ends. In germline, CDR1 is KGHSH, CDR2 LQKENI.